This T cell receptor beta chain came from a study of cytomegalovirus exposure and HLA in healthy donors (dated 2017 in TCRdb). For the study in its entirety: An earlier analysis of roughly 500 of the donors reported about 260 Gb of sequence data and around 110 million unique TCR beta sequences obtained from around 190 million T cells. About 280 gigabases of sequencing data and around 80 million unique TCR sequences made up an early release that covered some 640 HLA-typed donors. Of the 300 to 500 genotyped donors, 75% to 85% were placed in the genetic ancestry cluster associated with self-reported Caucasian donors. The study aimed to test whether cataloging public T cell receptors could reveal signatures of past pathogen exposure. Using immunosequencing, the study profiled T cell repertoires from fewer than 850 subjects and related those repertoires to cytomegalovirus serostatus. Along with the approximately 650-subject first cohort, a separate validation cohort of over 90 different subjects was used. High-throughput TCR immunosequencing, statistical association of individual TCRs with disease status, and machine learning were combined to predict cytomegalovirus infection status. In a later analysis, previously published TCR beta repertoires from 550 to 750 donors were re-analyzed and high-resolution HLA genotyping was added so that TCR occurrence patterns could be studied. Rather than drawing on any new phenotypic data, the later analysis identified candidate immune exposures from TCR beta sequences and the way those sequences occurred across donors. In an earlier analysis of 587 of the donors, high-throughput TCR beta sequencing was used to judge whether each TCR beta V gene segment behaved as functional or pseudogenic. Donor age, sex, ethnicity and CMV serostatus were compiled alongside the repertoire data. A later genetic analysis used genome-wide SNP genotypes for about three fifths of the 666 donors, treating that subset as a discovery cohort. All discovery cohort repertoires had been generated using a single sequencing platform. Both class I and class II loci were covered by HLA typing, at four-digit resolution. Typing coverage differed by locus: A, B, C, DRB1 and DQB1 were typed in roughly 620-630 donors, DQA1 in about 550, DPA1 in around 610, and DPB1 in 472. A few DR-DQ haplotypes were treated as single units for association and clustering because of strong linkage in the cohort. Across around 400 genotyped donors of the cohort, an average of approximately 240,000 unique TCR beta nucleotide sequences per donor were sequenced, and roughly a sixth of those sequences were non-productive. Overall results and qualifications from the work: A later genetic analysis associated a missense DCLRE1C variant with V-gene and J-gene trimming of TCR beta chains, and an independent cohort replicated the association. A later analysis found that TCR association rates varied across HLA loci, with DRB1 alleles showing the most associated TCRs and HLA-C alleles the fewest. Compared with the roughly 700-donor mean, donors in an Asian-associated ancestry cluster had fewer N-insertions in productive TCRs, according to a later genetic analysis. When HLA alleles, especially DR and DQ, strongly co-occurred, TCR associations were difficult to assign to individual alleles. Some IMGT-functional V segments, including TRBV6-2 and TRBV6-3, could not be told apart with the 87-base-pair reads, so those segments were excluded. In this cohort, only TCR beta chains were sequenced, and detectable features were limited by the absence of alpha or paired-chain data. CMV serostatus was the only immune exposure information available for the cohort. The authors suggested that the approach could potentially be generalized to other disease states and immunological phenotypes. A few of the identified cytomegalovirus-associated TCR beta chains were confirmed in vitro to be specific for cytomegalovirus antigens. Broadly in line with IMGT annotations, most TCR beta V segments showed up in productive rearrangements about 87% or about 30% of the time in an earlier analysis of 450 to 600 of the donors. A later analysis reported that several top co-occurrence clusters appeared linked to parvovirus B19, influenza, CMV and Epstein-Barr virus. Correlated functional status among segregating V segments might reflect linkage disequilibrium, but an unknown experimental factor could not be ruled out. In a later analysis, HLA-associated TCR beta chains showed more clonal expansion and lower generation probabilities than non-associated chains that were equally common. The study listed 150 to 200 TCR beta chains as associated with cytomegalovirus. The sequencing pipeline was judged likely to have produced a cluster of highly shared sequence variants as a technical artifact. The classifier was reported to diagnose cytomegalovirus status with high specificity and sensitivity in both the original and validation cohorts. The presence/absence analyses assumed that sequencing depth was roughly uniform across donors, and that assumption may not be true. Most TCR sequences were seen in very few donors, while some public TCRs were found in many individuals. Seventeen rarely observed V segments, including chromosome 9 orphons, were excluded from the earlier analysis of some 590 of the donors because counts were too low. According to a later analysis, most CMV-associated TCR beta chains appeared to be HLA-restricted, and the HLA associations seemed to be driven largely by CMV exposure. In a later analysis, around 15,000 TCR beta sequences were associated with specific HLA alleles at a false discovery rate of 0.05. A further reported finding was that TCR beta sequences accurately predicted the HLA-A and HLA-B alleles for most subjects in the first cohort. HLA typing was unavailable for some donors at each locus, so association tests used only the typed subset.

Receptors were amplified or captured by the immunoSEQ multiplex PCR assay. A mixture of 60 forward primers for TCR Vbeta segments and 13 reverse primers for TCR Jbeta segments was used in the multiplex PCR. A multiplex PCR assay on genomic DNA amplified the CDR3 region of rearranged TCR beta genes. Amplified TCR beta libraries were sequenced as 87-base-pair reads on the Illumina HiSeq System. The source study handled its data this way. A later analysis counted 75 million to 100 million unique TCR beta chains across the 550 to 800 repertoires, and approximately 11 million of these chains were shared by at least two donors. Raw reads were error-corrected and collapsed into unique sequences by a nearest-neighbor algorithm in which closely related sequences were merged to remove PCR and sequencing errors. To assign V, D and J gene segments, CDR3 sequences were aligned to IMGT reference sequences. Each retained sequence needed at least a six-nucleotide match to both a V gene segment and a J gene segment. Rearrangements were called productive when the CDR3 lacked stop codons and stayed in frame with V and J; all others were non-productive. Following IMGT convention, CDR3 was defined as the stretch from the second conserved V-encoded cysteine to the conserved J-encoded phenylalanine. In an earlier analysis of just under 600 of the donors, sequences lacking an unambiguous match to a single V gene segment were excluded. An earlier analysis of about 590 of the donors classified V segments as functional when productive rearrangements were above 56.7% and as segregating when the standard deviation between donors was above 5%. To diagnose cytomegalovirus status from the catalog of TCR beta chain sequences, a statistical classification framework was built. In a later analysis, V and J genes were assigned by comparing TCR nucleotide sequences against IMGT/GENE-DB human TR gene sequences. The TCRdist pipeline was used in a later analysis to assign CDR3 sequences and most-parsimonious VDJ recombination scenarios. In a later analysis, each TCR beta chain was defined by its CDR3 amino acid sequence together with its V-gene family, and reads lacking a unique V-gene family were excluded. A later analysis removed several hundred highly shared, low-generation-probability nucleotide sequences to deal with suspected cross-contamination and a sequencing artifact. In a later analysis, a clonal expansion index was calculated for each public chain from normalized within-repertoire ranks of inferred template counts. Generation probabilities in a later analysis came from a VDJ recombination model fitted to out-of-frame rearrangements, and those results were checked against IGoR. A later analysis scored TCR-TCR, TCR-HLA and TCR-CMV co-occurrence with hypergeometric tests, applying a repertoire-size bias correction to TCR pairs. A later analysis estimated false discovery rates by permuting HLA or CMV assignments 20 times. A later analysis grouped co-occurring TCRs with DBSCAN, adding TCRdist sequence similarity when clustering within HLA-allele-positive subsets. For co-occurrence clustering, repertoires with fewer than 30,000 or more than 120,000 public chains were excluded, along with five repertoires with anomalous nucleotide sharing. In its TCRdb copy, this immuneACCESS table keeps in-frame sequences only and misses some clones. Where compared with another copy, unresolved V genes explain less than half of these, and the others have no known cause. The V and J calls and the clone size are those of that table, but D and trimming were determined from the DNA. This sample lists more than 140,000 clones; around 79% were detected once. Clones ranked in the top ten supply 5.5% to 6% of the sample.

The cohort comprised 550 to 700 healthy bone marrow donors. At the time of sampling, all cohort members were nominally healthy, though unrecorded immune exposures were likely present. The donor tested CMV seropositive and was one of the 289 seropositive cohort members. A peripheral blood sample was provided by each donor, and peripheral blood mononuclear cells were used for TCR beta sequencing. Genomic DNA was extracted from the blood cell samples with the Qiagen DNeasy Blood Extraction Kit. The CDR3 contains 12 residues, cysteine and phenylalanine counted. Of the read, only the CDR3 DNA is kept; its 36 bases are in frame from base 1. V gives up 5 bases and J gives up 0 bases, and the segment between their germline ends measures 2 bases. Looking up the germline V gene yields CDR1 SGHVS and CDR2 FNYEAQ. A remark on this clone: The antigen it binds to is not known. No qualities accompany the bases; no much larger clone lies one base away.

Sequencing was carried out using PBMCs. This chain is built from TRBV7-6 and TRBJ1-3; there is no confident call for the D gene. The TCR originated in a man aged 30-40 years in good health and CMV-seropositive. The CDR3 sequence is CASSLSGNTIYF. The sequenced DNA is TGTGCCAGCAGCCTCTCTGGAAACACCATATATTTT.